This T cell receptor (beta chain) emerged from a study of T cell changes during pregnancy in multiple sclerosis. Only in-frame clones appear in the TCRdb table, and some are missing; sequencing was by immunoSEQ multiplex PCR. The sample holds roughly 100,000 clones, about 89% seen once. The germline gives CDR1 MDHEN, CDR2 SYDVKM. The CDR3 is 14 amino acids. V lost 2 bases and J 2 bases, leaving 10 bases between the germline ends. The chain carries TRBV28 and TRBJ2-7, with D possibly TRBD2 on 5 matching bases. Sequencing used peripheral blood, obtained before pregnancy. The sequence was obtained from a female donor with multiple sclerosis, enrolled in a pregnancy study. Here the CDR3 reads CASSLAGNPYEQYF. DNA of the CDR3: TGTGCCAGCAGTTTAGCCGGGAACCCCTACGAGCAGTACTTC.